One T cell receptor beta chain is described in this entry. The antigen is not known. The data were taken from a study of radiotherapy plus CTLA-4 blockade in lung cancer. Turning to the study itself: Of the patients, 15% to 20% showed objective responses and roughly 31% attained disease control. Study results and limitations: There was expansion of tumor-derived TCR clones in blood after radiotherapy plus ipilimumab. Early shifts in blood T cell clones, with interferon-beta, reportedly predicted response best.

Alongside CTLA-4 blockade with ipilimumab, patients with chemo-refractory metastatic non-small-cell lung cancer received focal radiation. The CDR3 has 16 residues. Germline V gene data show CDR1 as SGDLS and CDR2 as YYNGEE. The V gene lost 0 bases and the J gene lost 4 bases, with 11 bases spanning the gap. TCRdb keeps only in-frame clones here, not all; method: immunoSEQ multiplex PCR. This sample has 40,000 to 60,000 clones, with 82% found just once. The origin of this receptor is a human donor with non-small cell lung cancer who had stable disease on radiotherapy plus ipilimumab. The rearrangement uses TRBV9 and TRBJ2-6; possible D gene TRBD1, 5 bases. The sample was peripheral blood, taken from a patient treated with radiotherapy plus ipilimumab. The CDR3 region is CASSVGQGSGANVLTF. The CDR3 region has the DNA TGTGCCAGCAGCGTAGGTCAGGGTTCCGGGGCCAACGTCCTGACTTTC.